The present T cell receptor (beta chain) was sequenced within a study of T-cell memory formation after mild COVID-19 (dated by TCRdb to the early 2020s). Turning to the overall study: TCR sequence clusters from the two donors were largely donor specific. In a couple of donors, T-cell clones that expanded and contracted after mild COVID-19 were tracked by sequencing TCRalpha and TCRbeta repertoires over time. The cohort was made up of two young adult volunteers, one female and one male, who were previously healthy. The full study reports these points: The study covered only a couple of mild cases, and larger cohorts including severe cases with pre-infection samples were considered necessary. The second-wave clones that peaked on day 37 were not confirmed to be SARS-CoV-2 specific. Contracting CD4+ clones appeared mostly in the CM and EM memory subsets, whereas CD8+ clones were enriched in EMRA. Balanced CD4/CD8 phenotypes were observed for clones contracting from day 15 to 85, whereas a bias towards CD4+ was observed for a second wave of clones expanding from day 15 to 37. Some responding clones were detected in pre-infection memory, suggesting pre-existing cross-reactive memory T cells joined the SARS-CoV-2 response.

This clonotype was detected a few times. Its binding antigen is unknown. No much larger clonotype is one base removed from it; base qualities were not supplied. The instrument given in TCRdb is Illumina NovaSeq 6000. TCRalpha and TCRbeta cDNA libraries were built by 5'RACE with constant-segment primers, adding sample barcodes and unique molecular identifiers. Trizol reagent was used to extract RNA from every sample. Library amplification was performed in two PCR steps, and a second sample barcode and Illumina TruSeq adapters were introduced in the second step. Sequencing of the libraries was done on an Illumina NovaSeq, producing 2 x 150 bp paired-end reads. In the paper's pipeline: With migec v1.2.7, reads were demultiplexed and then collapsed into UMI-guided consensus sequences. Using mixcr v2.1.11, UMI consensuses were aligned to TRA and TRB V and J templates and then assembled into clonotypes. Expanded or contracted clonotypes were those called significant by both edgeR and NoisET, with noise models trained on biological replicates. For edgeR calls, a false discovery rate-adjusted p below 0.01 and a log2 fold-change threshold of 1 were applied. PCA with hierarchical clustering of max-normalized trajectories of the 1000 most abundant clonotypes was used as exploratory dynamics analysis. Separately sequenced CD4+ and CD8+ repertoires were used to assign the CD4 or CD8 phenotype of responding clones. The public sequencing data were trimmed at Q25 with fastp and processed into clonotypes with MiXCR by TCRdb, which kept only in-frame beta chains. Each entry is one CDR3 protein sequence, shown with its most common DNA and genes. TCRdb's processing, not the authors' own work, is the source of the V and J calls. The sample table contains approximately 98,000 distinct CDR3 sequences; only one count was recorded for 15% to 20% of them. Around 5.5% of the sample rests with the top ten.

V is shortened by 2 bases, J by 3 bases, and the region joining them spans 10 bases. The germline V gene specifies MNHEY as CDR1 and SVGEGT as CDR2. Reading from cysteine to phenylalanine, the CDR3 counts 14 amino acids. The DNA shown is the 42-base CDR3, in frame from base 1. Ficoll-Paque density gradient centrifugation was used to isolate PBMCs. The receptor comes from a man between 18 and 29 years old who had mild COVID-19 (a few samples of this study predate the infection). The sample titles of this study are shuffled in the database, so cell type and time point are left out; the donor was told from shared clones. What was sequenced was PBMCs or a T cell subset sorted from them (not recorded which). The chain employs TRBV6-2 or TRBV6-3 and TRBJ1-1; no confident D gene assignment can be made. The CDR3 in this case is CASSYGRADTEAFF. The DNA reads as follows: TGTGCCAGCAGTTACGGGCGGGCAGACACTGAAGCTTTCTTT.